This TCR beta chain was sequenced in a study of STAT5B mutations in CD4+ large granular lymphocyte leukemia. V was shortened by 7 bases and J by 15 bases, with 10 bases between the two germline ends. The CDR3 totals 9 residues. Germline loops: CDR1 LGHDT, CDR2 YNNKEL (reference sequence). In the case of this clone: What it binds is unknown.

Study-wide points: Top patient clones used TRBV06 genes more often: 8/27 versus 2/35 in controls.

Original analysis: Lowest detectable productive clonotype frequency was 2.59 x 10-5. Here immunoSEQ multiplex PCR was the method, and the copy in TCRdb shows in-frame clones only, minus some. V and J calls and clone size come straight from that table; D and trimming were deduced from the DNA. Of around 37,000 clones listed, over 70% are singletons. Healthy controls were blood donor buffy coats. Sequenced sample: CD4+ T cells from blood buffy coats. The receptor comes from a human donor in good health. This chain joins TRBV3-1 (or the pseudogene TRBV3-2) and TRBJ2-1; the D is unclear. DNA for the CDR3: TGTGCCAGCAACTCGTCACGGTTCTTC. Its protein is CASNSSRFF.